These 19 T cell receptor beta chains were all obtained from the same sample, sequenced in a study of circulating and synovial CD4+ cells in juvenile arthritis. The assay was immunoSEQ multiplex PCR, and TCRdb's table has in-frame clones only and misses some. Of 30,000 or so clones listed, about 96% are singletons. The sample comprised CD4+ T cells from blood. These receptors all stem from a human donor with juvenile idiopathic arthritis.

V is TRBV7-2 and J is TRBJ2-7, with 9 positions matching TRBD2. Germline V gene data show CDR1 as SGHTA and CDR2 as FQGNSA. V lost 8 bases to trimming and J lost 1 base; unmatched junction nucleotides: 9. This CDR3 has 15 amino acids. CDR3 residues: CASEMSGGNSYEQYF. In DNA, the CDR3 is TGTGCCAGCGAAATGAGCGGGGGGAATTCCTACGAGCAGTACTTC.

CDR3 coding DNA: TGTGCCAGCAGCGGAAGGGGGCGCCTCCTCTCTGGGGCCAACGTCCTGACTTTC. Translated, it gives CASSGRGRLLSGANVLTF. The chain joins TRBV9 to TRBJ2-6, with 7 bases lining up with TRBD1. The CDR3 consists of 18 residues. CDR1 and CDR2 from the germline V gene are SGDLS and YYNGEE. V was clipped by 3 bases and J by 0 bases; unmatched bases: 9. The whole variable domain, filled in from reference TRBV9 and TRBJ2-6, reads DSGVTQTPKHLITATGQRVTLRCSPRSGDLSVYWYQQSLDQGLQFLIQYYNGEERAKGNILERFSAQQFPDLHSELNLSSLELGDSALYFCASSGRGRLLSGANVLTFGAGSRLTVL.

This chain connects TRBV7-5 to TRBJ1-5; the table assigns TRBD1, which was not confirmed against the DNA. TRBV7-5 is described as a pseudogene. CDR3 size: 14 residues. The CDR3 sequence is CARSQDSFNQPQHF. The CDR3 bases are TGTGCCAGAAGCCAGGACAGCTTCAATCAGCCCCAGCATTTT.

This clone was picked up one time. This chain joins TRBV11-2 and TRBJ2-1; 13 positions agree with TRBD2. In germline, CDR1 is SGHAT, CDR2 FQNNGV. The CDR3 is 19 residues long. Losses at the gene ends were 5 bases for V and 5 bases for J; bases not matched to a gene: 15. The CDR3 sequence: CASSRTSGTSGKRDNEQFF. The DNA of the CDR3 is TGTGCCAGCAGCCGGACATCCGGGACTAGCGGGAAAAGGGACAATGAGCAGTTCTTC.

This chain links TRBV19 with TRBJ2-5; TRBD2 aligns across 8 bases. Germline CDR1 reads LNHDA; CDR2 reads SQIVND (reference sequence). V shed 5 bases and J 5 bases; nucleotides not matched to a gene: 4. The CDR3 has 13 amino acids. CDR3 amino acids: CASSYASGETQYF. For the CDR3, the DNA is TGTGCCAGTAGTTATGCTAGCGGGGAGACCCAGTACTTC.

The chain is built from TRBV7-9 and TRBJ2-2; possible D gene TRBD1, 6 bases. The CDR3 has 16 residues. The germline CDR1 and CDR2 sequences are SEHNR and FQNEAQ (reference sequence). Trimming cost V 1 base and J 1 base, with 10 bases left between them. The CDR3 bases are TGTGCCAGCAGCTTAGGTGGGACACAGAACACCGGGGAGCTGTTTTTT. Its protein product is CASSLGGTQNTGELFF.

The rearrangement joins TRBV7-2 to TRBJ2-1; D is undetermined. V was shortened by 5 bases and J by 0 bases, with 23 bases between the two germline ends. The V gene's germline CDR1 is SGHTA and CDR2 FQGNSA. The CDR3 contains 19 residues. The CDR3 loop reads CASSLRYARFKSSYNEQFF. The CDR3, as DNA: TGTGCCAGCAGCCTACGCTATGCTAGATTCAAAAGCTCCTACAATGAGCAGTTCTTC.

In its sample, this clone was seen a few times. The chain has TRBV19 and TRBJ1-1, with 9 bases lining up with TRBD1. The V and J ends lost 5 bases and 1 base, in that order; junction bases with no gene match: 8. The CDR3 totals 16 residues. Germline V gene data show CDR1 as LNHDA and CDR2 as SQIVND (reference sequence). CDR3: CASSVYRGQGNTEAFF. The DNA of the CDR3 is TGTGCCAGTAGTGTCTACAGGGGGCAGGGGAACACTGAAGCTTTCTTT.

The chain uses TRBV27 and TRBJ2-7; D is perhaps TRBD1 (6 bases). V lost 3 bases to trimming and J lost 5 bases, with 14 bases between them. Germline assignment: CDR1 MNHEY and CDR2 SMNVEV (reference sequence). This CDR3 has 14 amino acids. The CDR3 nucleotides are TGTGCCAGCAGTTTTGGGCAGGGGATCAACGAGCAGTACTTC. This codes for CASSFGQGINEQYF.

The chain couples TRBV28 to TRBJ1-2; D may be TRBD1 (5 bases). V was clipped by 5 bases and J by 4 bases, with 11 bases between them. The CDR3 is 13 residues long. CDR1 MDHEN and CDR2 SYDVKM come from the germline V gene. The CDR3 DNA sequence: TGTGCCAGCAGTACTGGACAATTCTATGGCTACACCTTC. Its protein is CASSTGQFYGYTF.

The chain links TRBV6-5 to TRBJ1-4; 8 bases agree with TRBD1. The CDR3 is 13 amino acids. V was clipped by 8 bases and J by 8 bases; unmatched bases: 7. Germline CDR1 MNHEY, CDR2 SVGAGI. The CDR3 spells CASGDRGREKLFF. In nucleotides, the CDR3 is TGTGCCAGCGGAGACAGGGGACGCGAAAAACTGTTTTTT.

V usage is TRBV2 and J usage is TRBJ2-3, with D uncertain. Germline V gives CDR1 SNHLY, CDR2 FYNNEI. V was cut by 7 bases and J by 2 bases, with 10 bases left in between. The CDR3 covers 13 residues. The CDR3 protein is CASKADYTDTQYF. The CDR3 DNA reads TGTGCCAGCAAGGCGGATTACACAGATACGCAGTATTTT.

The V gene is TRBV5-1, the J gene TRBJ2-7; 15 bases match TRBD2. CDR1 SGHRS and CDR2 YFSETQ come from the germline V gene. J lost 0 bases, V lost 1 base, and 5 bases had no gene match. CDR3 length: 18 amino acids. The CDR3 is CASSLWTSGRVSSYEQYF. In DNA, the CDR3 is TGCGCCAGCAGCTTGTGGACTAGCGGGAGGGTTAGCTCCTACGAGCAGTACTTC.

The chain couples TRBV11-3 to TRBJ2-5; perhaps TRBD2 as D (6 bases). The germline CDR1 and CDR2 sequences are SGHNT and YENEEA. V was trimmed by 1 base and J by 3 bases, leaving 9 bases between them. The CDR3 length is 14 residues. DNA for the CDR3: TGTGCCAGCAGCTTAGGCGGGGAGGAAGAGACCCAGTACTTC. It translates to CASSLGGEEETQYF. The entire variable domain, with the rest obtained from reference TRBV11-3 and TRBJ2-5, is as follows: EAGVVQSPRYKIIEKKQPVAFWCNPISGHNTLYWYLQNLGQGPELLIRYENEEAVDDSQLPKDRFSAERLKGVDSTLKIQPAELGDSAVYLCASSLGGEEETQYFGPGTRLLVL.

The chain links TRBV23-1 to TRBJ1-1; TRBD1 is a possible D gene (5 bases). TRBV23-1 is an open reading frame, and its role is uncertain. V was clipped by 6 bases and J by 2 bases, with 19 bases between them. There are 16 residues in the CDR3. CDR3 sequence: CASRLKRGQGNTEAFF. The CDR3 DNA is TGCGCCAGCAGGCTAAAAAGGGGCCAGGGCAACACTGAAGCTTTCTTT.

The chain couples TRBV5-4 to TRBJ2-1; 9 bases match TRBD2. Per germline, CDR1 SGHNT and CDR2 YYREEE (reference sequence). The CDR3 has 16 residues. Unmatched junction bases numbered 7, after V lost 3 bases and J lost 3 bases. DNA of the CDR3: TGTGCCAGCAGCTCAGACGGGACTAGCCTCTACAATGAGCAGTTCTTC. Translating it yields CASSSDGTSLYNEQFF.

The chain couples TRBV9 to TRBJ2-1, with TRBD2 matching over 8 bases. Germline V gene data show CDR1 as SGDLS and CDR2 as YYNGEE. The CDR3 runs 16 residues. The V gene end was trimmed by 3 bases and the J gene end by 6 bases; junction bases not matched to a gene: 11. The CDR3 nucleotides read TGTGCCAGCAGCGCTGGGGAGACTAGCGCCTTCAATGAGCAGTTCTTC. Translation: CASSAGETSAFNEQFF.

This clone came up a few times. This rearrangement joins TRBV27 to TRBJ1-4; TRBD1 aligns across 8 bases. Germline loops: CDR1 MNHEY, CDR2 SMNVEV (reference sequence). The CDR3 is made up of 16 amino acids. V gave up 3 bases and J gave up 5 bases; unmatched junction bases: 8. In DNA, the CDR3 is TGTGCCAGCAGTTTGAGTTTGGGACAGGTGAATGAAAAACTGTTTTTT. This translates into CASSLSLGQVNEKLFF. Looking up the rest from reference TRBV27 and TRBJ1-4 gives the full variable domain: EAQVTQNPRYLITVTGKKLTVTCSQNMNHEYMSWYRQDPGLGLRQIYYSMNVEVTDKGDVPEGYKVSRKEKRNFPLILESPSPNQTSLYFCASSLSLGQVNEKLFFGSGTQLSVL.

The V gene is TRBV10-3, the J gene TRBJ2-5, with 10 bases identical to TRBD1. The CDR3 is made up of 14 amino acids. Germline CDR1 is ENHRY and CDR2 is SYGVKD. Trimming took 10 bases from V and 11 from J; bases not matched to a gene: 16. CDR3 in amino acids: CATKLGTGAREQYF. Written as DNA, the CDR3 is TGTGCCACCAAACTCGGGACAGGGGCAAGGGAGCAGTACTTC.